The 18 T cell receptor beta chains below come from one sample, sequenced in a study of blood T cell repertoires in COVID-19. TCRdb keeps only in-frame clones here, not all; method: immunoSEQ multiplex PCR. The sample has roughly 130,000 clones; 87% are singletons. The material sequenced was peripheral blood. Source of these receptors: a woman aged 55 to 70 with acute or convalescent COVID-19.

The chain joins TRBV5-4 to TRBJ1-1; D call uncertain. The CDR3 has 15 amino acids. Germline V gene data show CDR1 as SGHNT and CDR2 as YYREEE (reference sequence). V was trimmed by 0 bases and J by 0 bases, leaving 9 bases between them. This CDR3 reads CASSLGGLMNTEAFF. CDR3 DNA sequence: TGTGCCAGCAGCTTGGGAGGGCTAATGAACACTGAAGCTTTCTTT.

There are a few counts of this clone. V is TRBV28 and J is TRBJ1-3, with a weak D call TRBD1 (6 bases). The CDR3 loop spans 17 amino acids. CDR1 and CDR2 (germline): MDHEN, SYDVKM. V gave up 3 bases and J gave up 2 bases, with 17 bases separating them. This CDR3 is CASSLGMGRGAGNTIYF. In DNA form, the CDR3 reads TGTGCCAGCAGTTTGGGCATGGGCAGGGGAGCTGGAAACACCATATATTTT.

J is TRBJ1-2 and V is TRBV7-9; 9 bases map to TRBD1. The germline V gene has CDR1 SEHNR and CDR2 FQNEAQ (reference sequence). V gave up 5 bases and J gave up 3 bases; unmatched junction bases: 7. The CDR3 is made up of 15 amino acids. The CDR3 DNA is TGTGCCAGCAGCGCAGGAAGGACAGGGGACTATGGCTACACCTTC. It encodes CASSAGRTGDYGYTF.

This chain connects TRBV5-1 to TRBJ1-4; TRBD1 aligns across 9 bases. Per the germline V gene, CDR1 is SGHRS and CDR2 is YFSETQ. J was trimmed by 11 bases and V by 4 bases; bases with no gene match: 9. The CDR3 consists of 14 residues. For the CDR3, the DNA is TGCGCCAGCAGCCCCGGGACAGGGTCTGACAAACTGTTTTTT. This gives the protein CASSPGTGSDKLFF.

In its sample, this clone was seen a few times. J is TRBJ1-2 and V is TRBV19; 8 positions match TRBD1. Germline-derived CDR1 and CDR2 are LNHDA and SQIVND (reference sequence). The length of the CDR3 is 14 residues. J lost 8 bases, V lost 0 bases, and 5 bases had no gene match. The CDR3 sequence: CASSIEDRAGGYTF. Written as DNA, the CDR3 is TGTGCCAGTAGTATAGAGGACAGGGCGGGAGGCTACACCTTC.

The gene calls are TRBV30 and TRBJ2-1, with 13 bases fitting TRBD2. Germline values: CDR1 GTSNPN, CDR2 SVGIG (reference sequence). This CDR3 has 15 residues. J was trimmed by 6 bases and V by 7 bases; bases with no gene match: 9. The CDR3, as DNA: TGTGCCTCCCACCAGGGACTAGCGGGACCCAATGAGCAGTTCTTC. Its protein product is CASHQGLAGPNEQFF.

This clone turned up a few times. The chain uses TRBV6-6 and TRBJ2-2, with D maybe TRBD1 (5 bases). The V end lost 10 bases, the J end lost 7 bases, and 16 bases lay between the germline ends. This CDR3 region has 13 residues. Germline V gene sequence: CDR1 MNHNY, CDR2 SVGAGI (reference sequence). The CDR3 loop is CATQSGFDGELFF. CDR3 DNA: TGTGCCACCCAATCAGGGTTTGACGGGGAGCTGTTTTTT.

In this sample, this clone turned up once. The genes are TRBV11-3 and TRBJ2-3; the match to TRBD2 covers 8 bases. The germline gives CDR1 SGHNT, CDR2 YENEEA. CDR3 length: 15 amino acids. V gave up 1 base and J gave up 4 bases; unmatched junction bases: 4. CDR3 sequence: CASSLVAGGPDTQYF. DNA of the CDR3: TGTGCCAGCAGCTTAGTTGCGGGAGGCCCAGATACGCAGTATTTT.

This chain uses TRBV5-1 with TRBJ2-1, with D possibly TRBD2 on 6 matching bases. The CDR3 runs to 15 residues. CDR1 is SGHRS and CDR2 is YFSETQ in the germline V gene. Trimming pared 0 bases from V and 2 bases from J, leaving 9 bases between. CDR3 bases: TGCGCCAGCAGCTTGGACGGGGGACCCTACAATGAGCAGTTCTTC. Protein sequence: CASSLDGGPYNEQFF.

A few counts support this clone. The chain recombines TRBV5-6 with TRBJ2-1; 11 nucleotides agree with TRBD2. Losses at the gene ends were 0 bases for V and 6 bases for J; bases not matched to a gene: 2. The CDR3 is made up of 15 amino acids. In germline, CDR1 is SGHDT, CDR2 YYEEEE. The CDR3 DNA sequence: TGTGCCAGCAGCTTGGGACTAGCGGGATCCAATGAGCAGTTCTTC. Translation gives CASSLGLAGSNEQFF. The complete variable domain, with remaining parts taken from reference TRBV5-6 and TRBJ2-1, reads DAGVTQSPTHLIKTRGQQVTLRCSPKSGHDTVSWYQQALGQGPQFIFQYYEEEERQRGNFPDRFSGHQFPNYSSELNVNALLLGDSALYLCASSLGLAGSNEQFFGPGTRLTVL.

The chain recombines TRBV7-3 with TRBJ1-4; no definite D call. In germline, CDR1 is SGHTA, CDR2 FQGTGA. The V gene lost 0 bases and the J gene lost 7 bases, with 15 bases spanning the gap. CDR3 length: 16 amino acids. The CDR3 DNA follows: TGTGCCAGCAGCTTAACTGGACCGGGGATGGGTGAAAAACTGTTTTTT. This encodes CASSLTGPGMGEKLFF.

This chain joins TRBV5-4 and TRBJ2-3; 9 nucleotides agree with TRBD1. CDR1 is SGHNT and CDR2 is YYREEE in the germline V gene (reference sequence). After removal of 4 bases from V and 6 bases from J, the junction contained 6 bases not matched to a gene. The CDR3 is made up of 14 amino acids. As DNA, the CDR3 is TGTGCCAGCAGCATCGGACAGGGGACCGATACGCAGTATTTT. Translated, it gives CASSIGQGTDTQYF. The variable domain in full, with the rest retrieved from reference TRBV5-4 and TRBJ2-3, is ETGVTQSPTHLIKTRGQQVTLRCSSQSGHNTVSWYQQALGQGPQFIFQYYREEENGRGNFPPRFSGLQFPNYSSELNVNALELDDSALYLCASSIGQGTDTQYFGPGTRLTVL.

The chain joins TRBV25-1 to TRBJ1-1, with 10 positions matching TRBD1. The CDR3 totals 16 residues. Germline CDR1 reads MGHDK; CDR2 reads SYGVNS. The V segment lost 6 bases and the J segment 1 base; nucleotides outside the gene matches: 8. CDR3 sequence (DNA): TGTGCCAGCAGACTTCTCGGGACAGGGGAGAACACTGAAGCTTTCTTT. Protein sequence: CASRLLGTGENTEAFF.

This clone showed up just a few times. The V and J genes are TRBV28 and TRBJ1-2; no firm D call. Germline CDR1 and CDR2: MDHEN and SYDVKM. The CDR3 is 14 residues long. V shed 2 bases and J shed 8 bases, with 15 bases lying between them. DNA of the CDR3: TGTGCCAGCAGTTTACAATACGTACGCTACGGCTACACCTTC. Amino acids: CASSLQYVRYGYTF.

This rearrangement joins TRBV13 to TRBJ1-2, with D possibly being TRBD1 (5 bases). CDR3 length equals 12 residues. V lost 7 bases to trimming and J lost 1 base, with 7 bases between them. Germline V gene data show CDR1 as PRHDT and CDR2 as FYEKMQ (reference sequence). The CDR3 DNA reads as TGTGCCAGCACCCAGGGTAACTATGGCTACACCTTC. Residues: CASTQGNYGYTF.

The chain employs TRBV6-5 and TRBJ2-3, with TRBD2 as a possible D gene (7 bases). Between the trimmed V and J ends, which lost 6 bases and 8 bases, there was a span of 18 bases. The CDR3 length is 14 residues. Germline CDR1 and CDR2: MNHEY and SVGAGI. Written as DNA, the CDR3 is TGTGCCAGCAGAGCACTAGCGATAGGGGGTACGCAGTATTTT. Its translation is CASRALAIGGTQYF.

This chain links TRBV20-1 with TRBJ2-7, with D possibly being TRBD2 (6 bases). Germline-derived CDR1 and CDR2 are DFQATT and SNEGSKA (reference sequence). Trimming stripped 3 bases from V and 2 bases from J, with 11 bases between. The CDR3 runs to 13 residues. CDR3 DNA sequence: TGCAGTGCTAGTATTAGCGGAACCTACGAGCAGTACTTC. Protein product: CSASISGTYEQYF.

This chain joins TRBV5-1 and TRBJ2-5; TRBD2 aligns across 7 bases. Per germline, CDR1 SGHRS and CDR2 YFSETQ. Trimming at V came to 6 bases and at J to 5 bases, leaving 13 bases not matched to a gene. CDR3 size: 15 residues. CDR3 nucleotide sequence: TGCGCCAGCACCGCTGTGGGCGGGAGTAGGGAGACCCAGTACTTC. This sequence encodes CASTAVGGSRETQYF.